These 8 T cell receptor beta chains originate from one sample sequenced in a study of cytotoxic CD8 clonotypes in ibrutinib-treated CLL. Clones were read by immunoSEQ multiplex PCR, and TCRdb kept only the in-frame ones, dropping some. The data show approximately 300,000 clones, 80% seen once. The sample was PBMCs, taken before ibrutinib treatment. The receptors come from a human donor with chronic lymphocytic leukemia.

The chain carries TRBV28 and TRBJ2-7; 7 bases are a match to TRBD1. Germline values: CDR1 MDHEN, CDR2 SYDVKM. The V segment lost 7 bases and the J segment 2 bases; nucleotides outside the gene matches: 11. CDR3 length: 15 residues. The CDR3 DNA follows: TGTGCCAGCACTCCTCCAAAGACAGGGACCTACGAGCAGTACTTC. Amino acid sequence: CASTPPKTGTYEQYF.

The chain joins TRBV7-9 to TRBJ2-5; 7 nucleotides align to TRBD2. CDR1 and CDR2 from the germline V gene are SEHNR and FQNEAQ (reference sequence). Losses at the gene ends were 3 bases for V and 5 bases for J; bases not matched to a gene: 3. The CDR3 has 13 residues. This CDR3 is CASSLVGGETQYF. CDR3 bases: TGTGCCAGCAGCTTGGTGGGAGGGGAGACCCAGTACTTC.

The genes are TRBV5-8 and TRBJ2-7; perhaps TRBD1 as D (5 bases). CDR1 is SGHTS and CDR2 is YDEGEE in the germline V gene. The germline V and J ends were trimmed by 4 bases and 1 base, with 15 bases remaining between them. The CDR3 is 15 residues long. CDR3 residues: CASSVGPGRSYEQYF. CDR3 nucleotide sequence: TGTGCCAGCAGCGTGGGGCCGGGCAGATCCTACGAGCAGTACTTC.

The chain carries TRBV11-2 and TRBJ1-2; maybe TRBD1 (5 bases). Germline assignment: CDR1 SGHAT and CDR2 FQNNGV. V was clipped by 4 bases and J by 7 bases, with 16 bases between them. The CDR3 is made up of 14 amino acids. The DNA for the CDR3 is TGTGCCAGCAGCTCCTTAGACAGTCGGTTTGGCTACACCTTC. This translates into CASSSLDSRFGYTF.

The V call is TRBV4-3, the J call TRBJ2-6; unclear D gene. V was cut by 4 bases and J by 0 bases, with 7 bases left in between. Germline CDR1 and CDR2: LGHNA and YSLEER. The CDR3 runs 15 residues. The CDR3 nucleotides read TGCGCCAGCAGCCCCCGGAGCTCTGGGGCCAACGTCCTGACTTTC. Its protein product is CASSPRSSGANVLTF.

This clone has just one count. The chain combines TRBV20-1 with TRBJ2-1; maybe TRBD1 (5 bases). The CDR3 loop spans 11 amino acids. Trimming removed 1 base at V and 11 bases at J, with 9 bases between. The germline V gene has CDR1 DFQATT and CDR2 SNEGSKA (reference sequence). The CDR3 loop reads CSARVGEKQFF. DNA of the CDR3: TGCAGTGCTAGAGTAGGGGAAAAGCAGTTCTTC.

This clone was found many times. The chain links TRBV7-9 to TRBJ2-7, with D perhaps matching TRBD1 (5 bases). CDR3 size: 12 residues. The ends were cut back, 4 bases at V and 6 bases at J, with 10 bases in the middle. The germline CDR1 and CDR2 sequences are SEHNR and FQNEAQ (reference sequence). The CDR3 is CASSSQGREQYF. The CDR3 nucleotides read TGTGCCAGCAGCTCTCAGGGTCGCGAGCAGTACTTC.

CDR3 DNA: TGTGCCAGCTCACCACGGAGGGACGGCAATCAGCCCCAGCATTTT. This translates into CASSPRRDGNQPQHF. This chain links TRBV18 with TRBJ1-5, with D possibly matching TRBD1 (5 bases). Trimming left V 1 base short and J 2 bases short, with 9 bases between. This CDR3 comprises 15 residues. CDR1 and CDR2 (germline): KGHSH, LQKENI.